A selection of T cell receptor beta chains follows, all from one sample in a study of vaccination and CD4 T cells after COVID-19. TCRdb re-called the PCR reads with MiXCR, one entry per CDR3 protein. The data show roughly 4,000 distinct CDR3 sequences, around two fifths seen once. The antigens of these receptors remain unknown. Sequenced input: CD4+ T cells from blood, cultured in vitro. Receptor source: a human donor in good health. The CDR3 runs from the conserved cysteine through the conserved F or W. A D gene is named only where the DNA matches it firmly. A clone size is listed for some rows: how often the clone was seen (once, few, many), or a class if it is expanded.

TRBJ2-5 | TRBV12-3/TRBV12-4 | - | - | CASSLEVGRKTQYF | TGTGCCAGCAGTTTAGAGGTGGGGAGAAAGACCCAGTACTTC
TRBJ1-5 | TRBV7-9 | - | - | CASSRTGPTMGNQPQHF | TGTGCCAGCAGCAGAACGGGACCCACGATGGGCAATCAGCCCCAGCATTTT
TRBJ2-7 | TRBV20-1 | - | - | CSARDLSGGPQDEQYF | TGCAGTGCTAGAGATTTGAGTGGCGGCCCTCAGGACGAGCAGTACTTC
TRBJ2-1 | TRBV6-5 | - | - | CASSYLRGEQFF | TGTGCCAGCAGTTACTTGAGGGGGGAGCAGTTCTTC
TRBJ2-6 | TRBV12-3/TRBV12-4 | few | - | CASSLDWGSGANVLTF | TGTGCCAGCAGTTTAGATTGGGGCTCTGGGGCCAACGTCCTGACTTTC
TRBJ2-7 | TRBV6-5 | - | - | CASSYKRGAYEQYF | TGTGCCAGCAGTTACAAAAGGGGGGCCTACGAGCAGTACTTC
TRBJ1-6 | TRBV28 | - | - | CASSLKRGPPPNSPLHF | TGTGCCAGCAGTTTAAAACGGGGACCGCCGCCAAATTCACCCCTCCACTTT
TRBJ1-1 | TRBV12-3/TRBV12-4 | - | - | CASSLIARAEAFF | TGTGCCAGCAGTCTGATAGCGAGGGCTGAAGCTTTCTTT
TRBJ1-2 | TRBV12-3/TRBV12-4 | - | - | CASTLGPTLGYGYTF | TGTGCCAGCACTCTGGGTCCGACCCTGGGCTATGGCTACACCTTC
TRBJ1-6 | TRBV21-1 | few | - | CASSKGRGSPLHF | TGTGCCAGCAGCAAGGGCAGGGGTTCACCCCTCCACTTT
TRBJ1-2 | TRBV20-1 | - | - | CSARMWDGVYGYTF | TGCAGTGCTAGAATGTGGGACGGAGTCTATGGCTACACCTTC
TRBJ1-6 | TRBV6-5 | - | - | CASSYTDGTGSHSPLHF | TGTGCCAGCAGTTACACAGACGGAACAGGCTCTCATTCACCCCTCCACTTT
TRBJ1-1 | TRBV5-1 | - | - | CASSMGQNTEAFF | TGCGCCAGCAGTATGGGACAGAACACTGAAGCTTTCTTT
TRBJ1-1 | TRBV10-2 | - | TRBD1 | CASSEVGGGMNTEAFF | TGCGCCAGCAGTGAGGTAGGGGGCGGGATGAACACTGAAGCTTTCTTT
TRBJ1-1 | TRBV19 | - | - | CASSIDPRPLEAFF | TGTGCCAGTAGTATAGATCCGCGTCCCCTTGAAGCTTTCTTT
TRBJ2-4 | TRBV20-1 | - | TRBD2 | CSAFGLAGAFKNIQYF | TGCAGTGCTTTCGGACTAGCGGGGGCGTTCAAAAACATTCAGTACTTC
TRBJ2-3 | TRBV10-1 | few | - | CASSDIPGRGDTDTQYF | TGCGCCAGCAGTGATATCCCTGGCAGGGGCGACACAGATACGCAGTATTTT
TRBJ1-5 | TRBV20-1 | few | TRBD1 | CSATGQGDQPQHF | TGCAGTGCTACCGGACAGGGGGATCAGCCCCAGCATTTT
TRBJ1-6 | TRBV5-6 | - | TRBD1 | CASSLGGQAPLHF | TGTGCCAGCAGCTTGGGAGGACAGGCACCCCTCCACTTT
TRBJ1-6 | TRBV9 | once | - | CASSVGDMLVNSPLHF | TGTGCCAGCAGCGTAGGGGACATGCTCGTAAATTCACCCCTCCACTTT
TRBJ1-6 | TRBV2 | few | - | CASSPVSVIDSPLHF | TGTGCCAGCAGTCCTGTTTCTGTCATCGATTCACCCCTCCACTTT
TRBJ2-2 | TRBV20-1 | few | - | CSARDVRSTGELFF | TGCAGTGCTAGAGATGTGAGGTCCACCGGGGAGCTGTTTTTT
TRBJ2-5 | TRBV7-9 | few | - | CASSYNRETQYF | TGTGCCAGCAGCTACAATAGGGAGACCCAGTACTTC
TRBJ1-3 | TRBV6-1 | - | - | CASTGVRNTIYF | TGTGCCAGCACCGGTGTTCGAAACACCATATATTTT
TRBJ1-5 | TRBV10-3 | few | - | CAIGAGVDQPQHF | TGTGCCATCGGGGCAGGGGTGGATCAGCCCCAGCATTTT
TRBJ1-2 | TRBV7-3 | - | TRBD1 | CASSLIAGQGADGYTF | TGTGCCAGCAGCTTAATAGCCGGACAGGGCGCGGATGGCTACACCTTC
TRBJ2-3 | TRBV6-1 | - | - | CASSLQGDTDTQYF | TGTGCCAGCAGTCTTCAGGGAGACACAGATACGCAGTATTTT
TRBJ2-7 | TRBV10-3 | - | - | CAISAREIYEQYF | TGTGCCATCAGTGCTCGGGAAATTTACGAGCAGTACTTC
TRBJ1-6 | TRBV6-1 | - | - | CASSPGPGFGSPLHF | TGTGCCAGCAGCCCAGGTCCAGGGTTTGGATCACCCCTCCACTTT
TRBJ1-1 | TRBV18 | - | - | CASSPRPLDGATPYEAFF | TGTGCCAGCTCACCCAGGCCTTTAGATGGGGCTACACCCTATGAAGCTTTCTTT
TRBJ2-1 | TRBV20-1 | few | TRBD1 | CSALLPTGSGEQFF | TGCAGTGCTCTGCTCCCGACAGGGAGCGGTGAGCAGTTCTTC
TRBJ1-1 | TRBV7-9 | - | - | CASRKGVWTEAFF | TGTGCCAGCCGAAAGGGAGTGTGGACTGAAGCTTTCTTT
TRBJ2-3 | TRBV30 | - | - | CAWSRGTSTDTQYF | TGTGCCTGGAGCAGGGGAACTAGCACAGATACGCAGTATTTT
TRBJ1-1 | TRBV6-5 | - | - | CASSYSATDTEAFF | TGTGCCAGCAGTTACTCCGCCACGGACACTGAAGCTTTCTTT
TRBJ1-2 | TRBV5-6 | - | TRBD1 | CASSLADRAQLGRGYTF | TGTGCCAGCAGCTTGGCCGACAGGGCCCAACTAGGGAGGGGCTACACCTTC
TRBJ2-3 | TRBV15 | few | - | CATSRDYTSRTDTQYF | TGTGCCACCAGCAGAGATTACACTAGCCGCACAGATACGCAGTATTTT
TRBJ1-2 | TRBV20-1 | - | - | CSARDGTENCGYTF | TGCAGTGCTAGAGACGGGACGGAGAACTGTGGCTACACCTTC
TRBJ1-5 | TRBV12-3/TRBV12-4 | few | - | CASSLRLSNQPQHF | TGTGCCAGCAGTTTAAGGTTGAGTAATCAGCCCCAGCATTTT
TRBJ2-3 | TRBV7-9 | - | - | CASSLKTPDTQYF | TGTGCCAGCAGCTTAAAGACTCCAGATACGCAGTATTTT
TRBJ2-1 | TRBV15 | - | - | CATSRERGSYNEQFF | TGTGCCACCAGCAGAGAGCGGGGCTCCTACAATGAGCAGTTCTTC
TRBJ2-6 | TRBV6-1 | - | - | CASRPYSGANVLTF | TGTGCCAGCAGGCCCTACTCTGGGGCCAACGTCCTGACTTTC
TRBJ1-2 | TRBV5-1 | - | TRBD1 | CASSWTGGAEGYTF | TGCGCCAGCAGCTGGACAGGGGGCGCAGAAGGCTACACCTTC
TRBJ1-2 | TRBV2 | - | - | CASNPTRGYTF | TGTGCCTCCAATCCCACCCGGGGCTACACCTTC